The sequence of this TCR beta chain was determined in a study of Tregs in tolerant kidney transplant recipients. Study-level points and caveats: Nucleotide sequences could not be compared across some patients' samples due to primer changes. Antigen-driven expansion was suggested because donor-specific Tregs expanded more than all Tregs in tolerant patients. Validation in larger populations is needed because few patients were studied.

Looked up from germline, CDR1 is MDHEN and CDR2 is SYDVKM. The CDR3 contains 14 residues. After removal of 5 bases from V and 8 bases from J, the junction contained 5 bases not matched to a gene. Details on this clone: No antigen is known for it. The sequenced fragment ends 3 residues before the CDR3 boundary, so the rest is inferred from the germline J gene.

Related graft donors supplied nonmyeloablative bone marrow transplants, and mixed chimerism was transient. CD4+CD25+CD127- Tregs, CD4+CD25- non-Tregs, CD4 and CD8 cells were sorted. This table comes from immunoSEQ multiplex PCR, and its TCRdb copy is limited to in-frame clones, with some not included. In total, the table holds tens of thousands of clones. The sequence was collected from a human patient who received a combined kidney and bone marrow transplant. A subset of T cells may come from the graft donor. Source: CD4+ T cells from blood (PBMCs), taken 24 months after the transplant. V is TRBV28 and J is TRBJ1-6; 8 positions agree with TRBD1. The CDR3 DNA, read in part, is TGTGCCAGCAGTCCAGGACAGGGTTATTCACCC. Translation gives CASSPGQGYSP. The complete CDR3 protein is CASSPGQGYSPLHF.